This T cell receptor beta chain comes out of a study of blood T cell repertoires in COVID-19. Whole-study context: Sample material is recorded as cDNA or gDNA derived from T cells, B-cell-depleted T cells, or PBMCs.

Participant-reported clinical history was the basis for cohort assignment. The CDR3 loop spans 13 amino acids. Germline trimming cut 0 bases from V and 13 bases from J; bases unmatched to any gene: 7. Authors' data handling: Amplification of reference gene primers provided the estimated nucleated cell counts. Using immunoSEQ multiplex PCR, the repertoire was profiled, and TCRdb retains in-frame clones only, with some absent. Clone size and V and J calls were adopted from that table, with D and trimming inferred from the DNA. The sample yields 100,000 to 150,000 clones, 75% to 90% seen once. The origin of this receptor is a woman in her forties or fifties who had recovered from COVID-19. The rearrangement uses TRBV23-1 and TRBJ2-7; TRBD1 matches at 9 bases. TRBV23-1 counts as an open reading frame of uncertain function. The source material was PBMCs or T cells enriched from blood (not recorded which). The CDR3 reads CASSQSEWDRAYF. The CDR3 DNA reads TGCGCCAGCAGTCAATCAGAGTGGGACAGGGCCTACTTC.